This passage covers 21 T cell receptor beta chains from one sample sequenced in a study of naive and memory T cell subsets. These receptors lack a known antigen. Two oligonucleotides, mixed equimolar, formed the beta constant-region primer covering TRBC1 and TRBC2. Nested alpha and beta constant-region primers with the SP2 primer drove four PCR rounds on ligated cDNA. Each CDR3 protein gets one entry after TCRdb re-called the UMI-ligation and nested PCR reads with MiXCR. This repertoire shows over 90,000 distinct CDR3 sequences, about 11% found once; its top ten account for more than 0.11%. Study-wide results and caveats: Especially in CD8 cells, naive repertoires contained a few larger clonotypes, possibly CD45RA-re-expressing memory cells.

Input material: naive CD4+ T cells from blood. Source of these receptors: a human donor in good health.

This clonotype was seen a few times. This chain joins TRBV5-6 and TRBJ2-7; D may correspond to TRBD1 or TRBD2 (5 bases each). This CDR3 is 12 amino acids long. Germline V lookup: CDR1 SGHDT, CDR2 YYEEEE. The V and J ends lost 7 bases and 2 bases respectively, with 10 bases between them. CDR3 in DNA: TGTGCCAGCGGGACGGGGACCTACGAGCAGTACTTC. Protein: CASGTGTYEQYF.

This clonotype was counted a few times. This chain links TRBV30 with TRBJ1-1, with 7 positions matching TRBD1. V shed 3 bases, J shed 4 bases, and the junction held 11 bases outside the gene matches. CDR1 GTSNPN and CDR2 SVGIG come from the germline V gene (reference sequence). This CDR3 region has 15 residues. The CDR3 region has the DNA TGTGCCTGGAGGACAGGGAAGATTCGGGGCACTGAAGCTTTCTTT. This codes for CAWRTGKIRGTEAFF.

There are many counts of this clonotype. The chain employs TRBV3-1 and TRBJ1-5; D is undetermined. Trimming cost V 1 base and J 7 bases, with 11 bases left between them. This CDR3 is built from 14 residues. The germline V gene encodes CDR1 LGHDT and CDR2 YNNKEL (reference sequence). The CDR3 coding sequence is TGTGCCAGCAGCCAAGGAGGAGGGTACCAGCCCCAGCATTTT. Protein: CASSQGGGYQPQHF. Full variable domain (outside the CDR3, taken from reference TRBV3-1 and TRBJ1-5): DTAVSQTPKYLVTQMGNDKSIKCEQNLGHDTMYWYKQDSKKFLKIMFSYNNKELIINETVPNRFSPKSPDKAHLNLHINSLELGDSAVYFCASSQGGGYQPQHFGDGTRLSIL.

This clonotype was detected only a few times. CDR3 protein: CSAIPGVGAYNEQFF. CDR3 coding DNA: TGCAGTGCTATCCCAGGGGTAGGGGCCTACAATGAGCAGTTCTTC. The V call is TRBV20-1, the J call TRBJ2-1; tentative D call: TRBD1 (6 bases). The CDR3 is 15 residues long. Per germline, CDR1 DFQATT and CDR2 SNEGSKA (reference sequence). V was pared by 4 bases and J by 2 bases, with 15 bases between.

This clonotype was counted ten times or more. This chain links TRBV12-3 or TRBV12-4 with TRBJ2-2; D is undetermined. The length of the CDR3 is 15 residues. Trimming took 3 bases from V and 0 from J, leaving 8 bases between them. The chain's CDR3 is CASSFAGPNTGELFF. The CDR3 DNA is TGTGCCAGCAGTTTCGCTGGGCCGAACACCGGGGAGCTGTTTTTT.

This clonotype was seen a handful of times. The chain uses TRBV13 and TRBJ2-1; 10 bases match TRBD2. This CDR3 region has 18 residues. The germline CDR1 and CDR2 sequences are PRHDT and FYEKMQ (reference sequence). J was trimmed by 7 bases and V by 1 base; bases with no gene match: 13. The CDR3: CASSLAPKSSGRGNEQFF. DNA for the CDR3: TGTGCCAGCAGCTTAGCCCCTAAATCTAGCGGGAGAGGTAATGAGCAGTTCTTC.

The J gene is TRBJ1-1, the V gene TRBV3-1; perhaps TRBD1 as D (5 bases). This CDR3 has 13 amino acids. V lost 4 bases, J lost 11 bases, and 17 bases lay in between. In germline, CDR1 is LGHDT, CDR2 YNNKEL (reference sequence). CDR3: CASSLRHQGVAFF. CDR3 DNA: TGTGCCAGCAGCCTTCGTCACCAGGGCGTCGCTTTCTTT.

This clonotype was detected ten times or more. Here the CDR3 reads CATSASRDGDQGLNEQFF. The CDR3 DNA reads TGTGCCACCAGTGCTTCACGGGACGGTGACCAAGGTCTCAATGAGCAGTTCTTC. The genes are TRBV24-1 and TRBJ2-1; D might be TRBD1 or TRBD2, each matching 5 bases. V lost 5 bases and J lost 6, with 25 bases in between. CDR3 length: 18 amino acids. Germline CDR1 reads KGHDR; CDR2 reads SFDVKD.

This rearrangement joins TRBV7-2 to TRBJ2-1; D ambiguous. With 1 base removed from V and 9 bases from J, the gap between germline ends came to 4 bases. The CDR3 consists of 11 residues. Germline V gene data show CDR1 as SGHTA and CDR2 as FQGNSA. The CDR3 loop is CASSLVREQFF. The DNA for the CDR3 is TGTGCCAGCAGCTTAGTTCGTGAGCAGTTCTTC.

This clonotype has ten or more counts. The CDR3 region is CASSLTGPQDTQYF. The CDR3 nucleotides are TGTGCCAGCAGCTTGACAGGACCTCAAGATACGCAGTATTTT. The V and J genes are TRBV11-2 and TRBJ2-3, with D possibly being TRBD1 (6 bases). Trimming pared 3 bases from V and 5 bases from J, leaving 12 bases between. The CDR3 has 14 residues. CDR1 and CDR2 from the germline V gene are SGHAT and FQNNGV. The variable domain in full, with the rest retrieved from reference TRBV11-2 and TRBJ2-3, is EAGVAQSPRYKIIEKRQSVAFWCNPISGHATLYWYQQILGQGPKLLIQFQNNGVVDDSQLPKDRFSAERLKGVDSTLKIQPAKLEDSAVYLCASSLTGPQDTQYFGPGTRLTVL.

The chain combines TRBV27 with TRBJ1-6; weak D call: TRBD1 (5 bases). Trimming shortened V by 5 bases and J by 4 bases, and 6 bases separated the two germline ends. This CDR3 spans 13 amino acids. Germline lookup yields CDR1 MNHEY and CDR2 SMNVEV (reference sequence). For the CDR3, the DNA is TGTGCCAGCAGTCCAGGGTATAATTCACCCCTCCACTTT. Translated, it gives CASSPGYNSPLHF.

The chain is built from TRBV20-1 and TRBJ2-7, with D perhaps being TRBD1 or TRBD2 (5 bases each). The CDR3 is 16 residues long. CDR1 and CDR2 (germline): DFQATT, SNEGSKA (reference sequence). The V gene lost 6 bases and the J gene lost 2 bases, with 23 bases spanning the gap. CDR3 DNA sequence: TGCAGTGCCAAGCCCTGGGGGTGGGAGTCGCCCTACGAGCAGTACTTC. Protein sequence: CSAKPWGWESPYEQYF.

The sample holds many counts of this clonotype. The chain couples TRBV7-2 to TRBJ2-1, with D unresolved. Trimming removed 2 bases at V and 7 bases at J, with 12 bases between. The CDR3 is made up of 14 amino acids. CDR1 and CDR2 from the germline V gene are SGHTA and FQGNSA. The CDR3 spells CASSLLAVRNEQFF. The CDR3 DNA follows: TGTGCCAGCAGCTTACTTGCGGTTAGAAATGAGCAGTTCTTC. Full variable domain (missing parts from reference TRBV7-2 and TRBJ2-1): GAGVSQSPSNKVTEKGKDVELRCDPISGHTALYWYRQSLGQGLEFLIYFQGNSAPDKSGLPSDRFSAERTGGSVSTLTIQRTQQEDSAVYLCASSLLAVRNEQFFGPGTRLTVL.

This clonotype came up a few times. This chain uses TRBV16 with TRBJ1-1, with D unresolved. Germline V gene data show CDR1 as KGHSY and CDR2 as FQNENV. CDR3 length equals 11 residues. Trimming removed 4 bases at V and 8 bases at J, with 8 bases between. DNA for the CDR3: TGTGCCAGCAGCCCACGCGTAGAAGCTTTCTTT. Amino acid sequence: CASSPRVEAFF.

This clonotype was picked up a small number of times. The V gene is TRBV20-1, the J gene TRBJ2-3; D is undetermined. The CDR3 totals 13 residues. With 0 bases removed from V and 1 base from J, the gap between germline ends came to 5 bases. CDR1 is DFQATT and CDR2 is SNEGSKA in the germline V gene (reference sequence). CDR3 residues: CSARDYRTDTQYF. CDR3 in DNA: TGCAGTGCTAGAGATTATCGCACAGATACGCAGTATTTT.

The rearrangement joins TRBV2 to TRBJ2-6; possible D gene TRBD1, 6 bases. The length of the CDR3 is 15 residues. Per the germline V gene, CDR1 is SNHLY and CDR2 is FYNNEI. Trimming cost V 5 bases and J 2 bases, with 10 bases left between them. The CDR3 sequence: CASSTTGTGANVLTF. In DNA form, the CDR3 reads TGTGCCAGCAGTACAACAGGGACTGGGGCCAACGTCCTGACTTTC. Full variable domain (outside the CDR3, taken from reference TRBV2 and TRBJ2-6): EPEVTQTPSHQVTQMGQEVILRCVPISNHLYFYWYRQILGQKVEFLVSFYNNEISEKSEIFDDQFSVERPDGSNFTLKIRSTKLEDSAMYFCASSTTGTGANVLTFGAGSRLTVL.

The table lists this clonotype with a few counts. The chain is built from TRBV6-6 and TRBJ2-7; D gene unclear. The CDR3 length is 14 residues. The V gene's germline CDR1 is MNHNY and CDR2 SVGAGI (reference sequence). Trimming shortened V by 6 bases and J by 4 bases, and 16 bases separated the two germline ends. The CDR3 DNA reads TGTGCCAGCAGCCAAAAACCAGCCACTTACGAGCAGTACTTC. It is translated as CASSQKPATYEQYF.

This clonotype was detected ten times or more. This rearrangement joins TRBV20-1 to TRBJ2-7; perhaps TRBD2 as D (6 bases). Germline-derived CDR1 and CDR2 are DFQATT and SNEGSKA (reference sequence). V lost 7 bases and J 7 bases, leaving 14 bases between the germline ends. The CDR3 sequence is 11 residues long. The CDR3 region has the DNA TGCAGTGGCCGCCTCGGGAGTGAGCAGTACTTC. Amino acid sequence: CSGRLGSEQYF.

The CDR3 sequence is CASSYLGKNTEAFF. The CDR3, as DNA: TGTGCCAGCAGTTACTTGGGGAAGAACACTGAAGCTTTCTTT. The chain recombines TRBV6-2 or TRBV6-3 with TRBJ1-1; D uncertain. This CDR3 spans 14 amino acids. The germline V gene has CDR1 MNHEY and CDR2 SVGEGT. Trimming pared 1 base from V and 1 base from J, leaving 7 bases between.

This clonotype was seen a handful of times. This chain links TRBV29-1 with TRBJ1-1; no clear D. Trimming cost V 1 base and J 0 bases, with 12 bases left between them. The CDR3 totals 15 residues. Germline loops: CDR1 SQVTM, CDR2 ANQGSEA. CDR3 protein: CSVEVSGKLNTEAFF. CDR3 DNA sequence: TGCAGCGTTGAAGTTAGTGGGAAATTGAACACTGAAGCTTTCTTT.

The table lists this clonotype with a few counts. The chain combines TRBV6-2 or TRBV6-3 with TRBJ1-1, with D possibly matching TRBD1 (5 bases). Per the germline V gene, CDR1 is MNHEY and CDR2 is SVGEGT. The CDR3 has 19 amino acids. V lost 5 bases to trimming and J lost 0 bases, with 25 bases between them. Here the CDR3 DNA reads TGTGCCAGCAGTCCGGGCGGGATACACGGGGCAGGGATGAACACTGAAGCTTTCTTT. Protein sequence: CASSPGGIHGAGMNTEAFF.